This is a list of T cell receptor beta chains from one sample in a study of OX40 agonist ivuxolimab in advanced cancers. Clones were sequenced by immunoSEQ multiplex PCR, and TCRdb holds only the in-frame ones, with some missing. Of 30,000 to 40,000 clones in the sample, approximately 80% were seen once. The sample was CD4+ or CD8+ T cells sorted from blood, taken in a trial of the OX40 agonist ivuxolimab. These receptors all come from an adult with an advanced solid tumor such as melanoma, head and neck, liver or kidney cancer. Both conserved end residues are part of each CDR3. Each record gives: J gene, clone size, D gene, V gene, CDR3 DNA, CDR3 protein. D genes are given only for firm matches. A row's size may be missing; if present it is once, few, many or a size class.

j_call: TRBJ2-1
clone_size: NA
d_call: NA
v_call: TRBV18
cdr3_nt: TGTGCCAGCTCACCCCTTACGACACTCTCCTACAATGAGCAGTTCTTC
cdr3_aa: CASSPLTTLSYNEQFF

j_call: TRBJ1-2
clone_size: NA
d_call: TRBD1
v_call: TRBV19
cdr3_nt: TGTGCCAGTAGTAATATAGGGGGCGTCGGATATGGCTACACCTTC
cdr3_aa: CASSNIGGVGYGYTF

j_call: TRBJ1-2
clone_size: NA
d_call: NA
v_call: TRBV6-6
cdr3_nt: TGTGCCAGCAGTCCATCGGTCACTACTGCGAACTATGGCTACACCTTC
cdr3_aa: CASSPSVTTANYGYTF

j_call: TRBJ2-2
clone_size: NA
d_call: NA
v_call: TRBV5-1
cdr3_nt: TGCGCCAGCAGCTTAGTAACTCTAACGAACACCGGGGAGCTGTTTTTT
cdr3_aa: CASSLVTLTNTGELFF

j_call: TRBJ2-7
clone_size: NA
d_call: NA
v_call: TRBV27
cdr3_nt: TGTGCCAGCAGTTTGCTCAACTCAGCCGGGACGCCTTCCTACGAGCAGTACTTC
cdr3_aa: CASSLLNSAGTPSYEQYF

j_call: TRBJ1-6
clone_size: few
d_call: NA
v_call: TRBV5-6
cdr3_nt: TGTGCCAGCAGCTTGGGCTCTAGGGGGGATTCACCCCTCCACTTT
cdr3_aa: CASSLGSRGDSPLHF

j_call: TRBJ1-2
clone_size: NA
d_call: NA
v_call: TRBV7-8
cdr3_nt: TGTGCCAGCAGCCTCGGGGACTATGGCTACACCTTC
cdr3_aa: CASSLGDYGYTF

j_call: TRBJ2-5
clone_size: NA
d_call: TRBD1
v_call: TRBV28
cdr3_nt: TGTGCCAGCAGTTCCGGGACAGCCACCGCAGAAGAGACCCAGTACTTC
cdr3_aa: CASSSGTATAEETQYF

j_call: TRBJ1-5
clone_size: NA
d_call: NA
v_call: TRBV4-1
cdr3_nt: TGCGCCAGCAGCCAAGGTGTCCTACAGGGAGTGGGACAGCCCCAGCATTTT
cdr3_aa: CASSQGVLQGVGQPQHF

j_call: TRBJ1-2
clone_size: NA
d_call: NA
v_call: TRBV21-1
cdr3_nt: TGTGCCAGCAGCAAAAGGACAGGGGGCGCGGGGTCGGGTGGCTACACCTTC
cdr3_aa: CASSKRTGGAGSGGYTF

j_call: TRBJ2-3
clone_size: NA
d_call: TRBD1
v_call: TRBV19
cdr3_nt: TGTGCCAGTAGTATAGGGACAGGGACGGATGATACGCAGTATTTT
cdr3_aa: CASSIGTGTDDTQYF

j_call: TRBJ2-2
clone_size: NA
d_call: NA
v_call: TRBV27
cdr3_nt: TGTGCCAGCAGTTCGCTCTGGACCTCGAACACCGGGGAGCTGTTTTTT
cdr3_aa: CASSSLWTSNTGELFF

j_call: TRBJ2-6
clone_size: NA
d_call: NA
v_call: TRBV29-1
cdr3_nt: TGCAGCGTTGAAATGGGGGGAAGTGGGGCCAACGTCCTGACTTTC
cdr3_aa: CSVEMGGSGANVLTF

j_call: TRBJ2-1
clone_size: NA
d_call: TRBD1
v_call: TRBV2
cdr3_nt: TGTGCCAGCAAGGGGACAGGGACCTACAATGAGCAGTTCTTC
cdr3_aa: CASKGTGTYNEQFF

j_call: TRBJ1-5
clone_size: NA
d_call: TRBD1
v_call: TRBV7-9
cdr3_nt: TGTGCCAGCAGCTTAGCGACAGGGGAGAATCAGCCCCAGCATTTT
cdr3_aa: CASSLATGENQPQHF

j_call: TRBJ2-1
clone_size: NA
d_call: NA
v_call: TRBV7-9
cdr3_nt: TGTGCCAGCAGCTTGAGGGGAGACAATGAGCAGTTCTTC
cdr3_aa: CASSLRGDNEQFF

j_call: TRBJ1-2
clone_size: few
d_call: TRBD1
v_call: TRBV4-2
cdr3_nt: TGTGCCAGCAGCAGCGGACAGGGCAGGAGCTACACCTTC
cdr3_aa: CASSSGQGRSYTF

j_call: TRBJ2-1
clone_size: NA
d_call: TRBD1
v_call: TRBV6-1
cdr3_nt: TGTGCCAGCAGCCTGACAGGGGAGGATGAGCAGTTCTTC
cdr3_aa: CASSLTGEDEQFF

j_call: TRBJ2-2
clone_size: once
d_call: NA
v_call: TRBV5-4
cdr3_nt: TGTGCCAGCAGCTTGGGAGGCCCCGGGGAGCTGTTTTTT
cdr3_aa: CASSLGGPGELFF

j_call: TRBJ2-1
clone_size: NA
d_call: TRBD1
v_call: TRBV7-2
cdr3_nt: TGTGCCAGCAGCCTGGACAGGAGCTCCTACAATGAGCAGTTCTTC
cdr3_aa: CASSLDRSSYNEQFF

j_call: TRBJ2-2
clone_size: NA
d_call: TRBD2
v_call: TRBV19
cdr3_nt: TGTGCCGGGAGGGCAGGGAACACCGGGGAGCTGTTTTTT
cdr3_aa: CAGRAGNTGELFF

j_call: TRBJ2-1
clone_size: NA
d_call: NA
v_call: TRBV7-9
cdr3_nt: TGTGCCAGCAGCTCAGGAGACCATGAGCAGTTCTTC
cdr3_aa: CASSSGDHEQFF

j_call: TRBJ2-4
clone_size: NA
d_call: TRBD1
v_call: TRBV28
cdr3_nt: TGTGCCAGCAGTGGGACAGGGATCCGCAAAAACATTCAGTACTTC
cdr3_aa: CASSGTGIRKNIQYF

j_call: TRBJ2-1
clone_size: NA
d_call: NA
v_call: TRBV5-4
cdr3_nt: TGTGCCAGCAGCTTATGGGATGAGCAGTTCTTC
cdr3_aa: CASSLWDEQFF

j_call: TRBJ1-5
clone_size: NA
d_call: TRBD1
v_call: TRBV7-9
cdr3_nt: TGTGCCAGCAGCTCCCGGACAGGGAGCAATCAGCCCCAGCATTTT
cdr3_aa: CASSSRTGSNQPQHF

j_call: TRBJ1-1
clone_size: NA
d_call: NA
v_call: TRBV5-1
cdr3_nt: TGCGCCAGCAGGAACCAGGACGGGATGAACACTGAAGCTTTCTTT
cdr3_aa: CASRNQDGMNTEAFF

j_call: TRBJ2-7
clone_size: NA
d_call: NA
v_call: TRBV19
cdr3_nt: TGTGCCAGTAGTCTTGGTAGTAGGCACGAGCAGTACTTC
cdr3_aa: CASSLGSRHEQYF

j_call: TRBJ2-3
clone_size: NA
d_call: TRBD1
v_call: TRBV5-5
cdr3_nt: TGTGCCAGCACCTCCGGGACAGAGCGCAATACGCAGTATTTT
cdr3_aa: CASTSGTERNTQYF

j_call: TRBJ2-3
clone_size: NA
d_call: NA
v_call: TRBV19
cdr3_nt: TGTGCCAGTAGTTCGTGGGGGCGGGGTACTAGCACAGATACGCAGTATTTT
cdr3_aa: CASSSWGRGTSTDTQYF

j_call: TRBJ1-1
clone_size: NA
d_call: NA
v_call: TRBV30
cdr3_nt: TGTGCCTGGATGAGGACTGAAGCTTTCTTT
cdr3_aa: CAWMRTEAFF

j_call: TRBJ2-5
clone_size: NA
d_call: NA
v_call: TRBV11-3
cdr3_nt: TGTGCCAGCAGCTTAGGAGGCAGCGGGACCCAGTACTTC
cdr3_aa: CASSLGGSGTQYF

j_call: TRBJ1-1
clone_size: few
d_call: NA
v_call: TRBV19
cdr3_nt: TGTGCCAGTAGGAGGGGGATGGTGGTCATGAACACTGAAGCTTTCTTT
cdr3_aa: CASRRGMVVMNTEAFF

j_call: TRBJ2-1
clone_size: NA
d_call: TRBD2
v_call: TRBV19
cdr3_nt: TGTGCCAGTAGTAGCGGGAGCTGGGAGAGGCAGTTCTTC
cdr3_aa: CASSSGSWERQFF

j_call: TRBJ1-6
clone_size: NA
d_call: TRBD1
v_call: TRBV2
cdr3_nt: TGTGCCAGCAGTGACGACAGGGGAAATTCACCCCTCCACTTT
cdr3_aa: CASSDDRGNSPLHF

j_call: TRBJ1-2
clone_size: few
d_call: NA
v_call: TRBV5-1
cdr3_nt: TGCGCCAGCAGCTTGGCTCTGGGGGCTAGCTATGGCTACACCTTC
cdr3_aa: CASSLALGASYGYTF

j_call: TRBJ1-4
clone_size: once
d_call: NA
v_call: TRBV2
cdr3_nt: TGTGCCAGCAGTCGGGAGCCTTATAATGAAAAACTGTTTTTT
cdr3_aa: CASSREPYNEKLFF

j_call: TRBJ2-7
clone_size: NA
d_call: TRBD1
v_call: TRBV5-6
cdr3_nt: TGTGCCAGCAGCTCGACAGGGTATGCCTACGAGCAGTACTTC
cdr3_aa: CASSSTGYAYEQYF

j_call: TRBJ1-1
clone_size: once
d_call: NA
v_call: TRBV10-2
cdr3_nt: TGCGCCAGCAGGCCCCCGGTGGGGCTGAGGGCTTTCTTT
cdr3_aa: CASRPPVGLRAFF

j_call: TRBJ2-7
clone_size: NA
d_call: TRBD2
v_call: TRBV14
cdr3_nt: TGTGCCAGCAGCCTCGTTAGCGGGGGGCCGTTGGAGCAGTACTTC
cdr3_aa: CASSLVSGGPLEQYF

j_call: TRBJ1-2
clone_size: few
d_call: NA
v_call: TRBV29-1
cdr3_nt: TGCAGCGTTGAAGGCGCCTCCGTCTATGGCTACACCTTC
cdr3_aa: CSVEGASVYGYTF

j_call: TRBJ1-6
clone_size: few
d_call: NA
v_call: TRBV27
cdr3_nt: TGTGCCAGCAGTTTGGGCCGGCGGGGGAGGGGTTGGAGTTCACCCCTCCACTTT
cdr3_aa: CASSLGRRGRGWSSPLHF

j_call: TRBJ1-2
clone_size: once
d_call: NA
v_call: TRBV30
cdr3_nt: TGTGCCTGGAGTCCCCCCCTGGGCGGCTACACCTTC
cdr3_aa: CAWSPPLGGYTF

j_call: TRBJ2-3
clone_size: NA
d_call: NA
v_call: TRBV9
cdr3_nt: TGTGCCAGCAGCGTAGTTCCAGAAGGGAGCACAGATACGCAGTATTTT
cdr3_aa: CASSVVPEGSTDTQYF

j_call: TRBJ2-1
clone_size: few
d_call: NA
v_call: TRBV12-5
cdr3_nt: TGTGCTAGTGGTTCCTCCTCGACAGGAGGGCATGAGCAGTTCTTC
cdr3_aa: CASGSSSTGGHEQFF

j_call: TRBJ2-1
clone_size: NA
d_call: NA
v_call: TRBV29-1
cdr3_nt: TGCAGCGTTGAAGATCTTCAGGGGTCTTACCACAATGAGCAGTTCTTC
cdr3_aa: CSVEDLQGSYHNEQFF

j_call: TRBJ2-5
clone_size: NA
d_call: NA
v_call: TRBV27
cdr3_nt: TGTGCCAGCAGTCCCCTCGGGGAGACCCAGTACTTC
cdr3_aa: CASSPLGETQYF

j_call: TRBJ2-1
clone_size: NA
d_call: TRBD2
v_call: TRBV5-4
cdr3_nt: TGTGCCAGCAGCGACCCTAGCGGGGGGGCGGACAATGAGCAGTTCTTC
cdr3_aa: CASSDPSGGADNEQFF

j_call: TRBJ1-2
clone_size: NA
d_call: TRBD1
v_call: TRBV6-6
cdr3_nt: TGTGCCAGCGGCATATCCGGACAGGCCTATGGCTACACCTTC
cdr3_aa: CASGISGQAYGYTF

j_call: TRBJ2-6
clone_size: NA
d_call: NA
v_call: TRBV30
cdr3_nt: TGTGCCTGGAGTTGGGGCTCTGGGGCCAACGTCCTGACTTTC
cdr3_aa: CAWSWGSGANVLTF

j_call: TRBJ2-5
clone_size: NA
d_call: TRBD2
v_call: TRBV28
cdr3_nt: TGTGCCAGCAGTTCCGCTACTAGCGGGGGGGCCGGAGAGACCCAGTACTTC
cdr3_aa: CASSSATSGGAGETQYF

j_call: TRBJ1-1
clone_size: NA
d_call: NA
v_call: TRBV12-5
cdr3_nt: TGTGCTAGTGGACATCAAGGTATGAACACTGAAGCTTTCTTT
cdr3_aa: CASGHQGMNTEAFF

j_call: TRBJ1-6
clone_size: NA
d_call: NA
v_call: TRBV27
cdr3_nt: TGTGCCAGCAGCCGTAGGCAGGACAGTGGGAGCTCCTATAATTCACCCCTCCACTTT
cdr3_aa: CASSRRQDSGSSYNSPLHF

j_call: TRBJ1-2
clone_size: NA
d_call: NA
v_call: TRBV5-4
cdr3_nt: TGTGCCAGCTCGATGGAAGGGGGGTACTATGGCTACACCTTC
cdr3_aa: CASSMEGGYYGYTF

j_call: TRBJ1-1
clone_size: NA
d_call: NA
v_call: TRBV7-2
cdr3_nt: TGTGCCAGCAGCTTAGCGTTCCGGGCCCAAGCTTTCTTT
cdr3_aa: CASSLAFRAQAFF

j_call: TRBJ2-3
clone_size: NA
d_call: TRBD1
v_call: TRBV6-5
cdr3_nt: TGTGCCAGCAGTTATCTGAAGCAGGGGGCGTCAGATACGCAGTATTTT
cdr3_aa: CASSYLKQGASDTQYF

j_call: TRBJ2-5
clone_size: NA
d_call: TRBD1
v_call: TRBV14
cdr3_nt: TGTGCCAGCAGCCAAATAATGGGTCAGGGGACAGGGACCCAGTACTTC
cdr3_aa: CASSQIMGQGTGTQYF

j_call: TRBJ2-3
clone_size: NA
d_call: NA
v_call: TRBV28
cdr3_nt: TGTGCCAGCAGTGACTCACCGGGGCTTGGTGGCACAGATACGCAGTATTTT
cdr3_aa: CASSDSPGLGGTDTQYF

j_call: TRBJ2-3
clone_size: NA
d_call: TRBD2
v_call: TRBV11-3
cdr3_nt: TGTGCCAGCAGCCGCGGGGGGGATACGCAGTATTTT
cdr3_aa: CASSRGGDTQYF

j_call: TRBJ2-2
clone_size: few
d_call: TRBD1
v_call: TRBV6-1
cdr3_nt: TGTGCCAGCAGTGACCATGCACCAAGGGACAGGGACACCGGGGAGCTGTTTTTT
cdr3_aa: CASSDHAPRDRDTGELFF

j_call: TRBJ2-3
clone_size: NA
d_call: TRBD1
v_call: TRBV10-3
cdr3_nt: TGTGCCATCAGGGCAGGGGGCGCGGGCACAGATACGCAGTATTTT
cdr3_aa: CAIRAGGAGTDTQYF